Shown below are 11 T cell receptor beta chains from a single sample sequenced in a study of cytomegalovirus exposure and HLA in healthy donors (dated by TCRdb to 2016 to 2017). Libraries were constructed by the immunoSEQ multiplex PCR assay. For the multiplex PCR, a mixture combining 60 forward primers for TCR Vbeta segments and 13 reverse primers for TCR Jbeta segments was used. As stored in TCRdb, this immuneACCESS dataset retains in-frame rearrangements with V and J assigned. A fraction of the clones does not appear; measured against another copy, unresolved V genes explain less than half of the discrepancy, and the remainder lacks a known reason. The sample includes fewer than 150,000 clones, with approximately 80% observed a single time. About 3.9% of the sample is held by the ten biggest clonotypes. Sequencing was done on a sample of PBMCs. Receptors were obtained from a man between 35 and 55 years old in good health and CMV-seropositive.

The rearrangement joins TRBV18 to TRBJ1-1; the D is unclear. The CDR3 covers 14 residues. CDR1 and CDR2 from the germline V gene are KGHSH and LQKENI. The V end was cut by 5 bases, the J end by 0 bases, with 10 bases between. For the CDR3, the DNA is TGTGCCAGCTCAGAGGGTCCAATGAACACTGAAGCTTTCTTT. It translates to CASSEGPMNTEAFF.

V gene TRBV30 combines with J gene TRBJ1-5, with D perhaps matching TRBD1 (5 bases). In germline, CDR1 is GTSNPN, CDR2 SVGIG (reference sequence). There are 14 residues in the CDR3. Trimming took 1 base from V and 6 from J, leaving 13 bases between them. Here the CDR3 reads CAWSGGTRGQPQHF. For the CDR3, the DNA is TGTGCCTGGAGTGGGGGGACGCGGGGTCAGCCCCAGCATTTT.

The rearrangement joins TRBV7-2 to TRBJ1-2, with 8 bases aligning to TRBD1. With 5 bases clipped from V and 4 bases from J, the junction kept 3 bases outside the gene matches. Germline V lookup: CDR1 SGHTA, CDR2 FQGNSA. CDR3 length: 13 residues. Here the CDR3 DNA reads TGTGCCAGCAGCCGTGGACAGGGCTATGGCTACACCTTC. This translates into CASSRGQGYGYTF.

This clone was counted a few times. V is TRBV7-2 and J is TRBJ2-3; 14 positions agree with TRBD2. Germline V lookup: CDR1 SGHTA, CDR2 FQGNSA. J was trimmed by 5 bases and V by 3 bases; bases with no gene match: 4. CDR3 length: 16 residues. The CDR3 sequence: CASSFRLAGGRDTQYF. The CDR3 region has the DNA TGTGCCAGCAGCTTCCGACTAGCGGGGGGGAGAGATACGCAGTATTTT.

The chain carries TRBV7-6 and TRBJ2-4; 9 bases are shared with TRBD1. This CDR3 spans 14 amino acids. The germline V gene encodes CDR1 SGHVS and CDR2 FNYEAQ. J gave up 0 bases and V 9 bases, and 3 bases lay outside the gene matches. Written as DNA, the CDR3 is TGTGCCAGGGACAGGGGACTAGCCAAAAACATTCAGTACTTC. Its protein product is CARDRGLAKNIQYF.

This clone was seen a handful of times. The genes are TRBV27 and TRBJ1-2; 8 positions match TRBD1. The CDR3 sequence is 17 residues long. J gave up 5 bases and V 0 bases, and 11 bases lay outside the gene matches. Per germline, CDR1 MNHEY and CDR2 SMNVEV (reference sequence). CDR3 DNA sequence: TGTGCCAGCAGTTTATCGGAGGGTGGGACAGGACCTTATGGCTACACCTTC. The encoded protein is CASSLSEGGTGPYGYTF.

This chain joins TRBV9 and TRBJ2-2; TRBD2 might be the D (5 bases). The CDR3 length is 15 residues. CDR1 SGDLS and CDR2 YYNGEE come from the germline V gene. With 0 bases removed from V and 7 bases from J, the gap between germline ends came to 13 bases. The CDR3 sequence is CASSVGLLAIGELFF. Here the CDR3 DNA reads TGTGCCAGCAGCGTAGGTCTCCTAGCAATCGGGGAGCTGTTTTTT.

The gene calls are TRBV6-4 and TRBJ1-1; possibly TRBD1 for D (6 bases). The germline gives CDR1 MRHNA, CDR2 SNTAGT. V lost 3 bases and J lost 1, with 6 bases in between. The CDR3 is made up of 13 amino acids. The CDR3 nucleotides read TGTGCCAGCAGTGAACAGGGGAACACTGAAGCTTTCTTT. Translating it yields CASSEQGNTEAFF.

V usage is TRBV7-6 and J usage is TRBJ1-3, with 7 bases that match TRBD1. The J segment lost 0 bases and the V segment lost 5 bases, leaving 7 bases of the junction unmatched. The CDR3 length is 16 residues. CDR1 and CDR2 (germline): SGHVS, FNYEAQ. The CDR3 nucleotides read TGTGCCAGCAGCACGCAGGGGGTAGGCTCTGGAAACACCATATATTTT. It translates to CASSTQGVGSGNTIYF.

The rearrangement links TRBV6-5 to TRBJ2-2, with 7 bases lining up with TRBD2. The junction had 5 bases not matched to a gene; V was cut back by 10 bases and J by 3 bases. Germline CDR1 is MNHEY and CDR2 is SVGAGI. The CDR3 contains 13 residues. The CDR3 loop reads CATLRGDTGELFF. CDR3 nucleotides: TGTGCCACCCTCCGGGGGGACACCGGGGAGCTGTTTTTT.

In nucleotides, the CDR3 is TGTGCCAGCAGACCGGGACATCGTTCAACCGGGGAGCTGTTTTTT. Translating it yields CASRPGHRSTGELFF. V usage is TRBV6-5 and J usage is TRBJ2-2; the D gene is possibly TRBD1 (6 bases). Germline V gene data show CDR1 as MNHEY and CDR2 as SVGAGI. This CDR3 region has 15 residues. Trimming left V 6 bases short and J 5 bases short, with 16 bases between.